The clone carrying this T cell receptor beta chain was detected only a few times. What it recognizes is unknown. It was uncontrolled infection, other autoimmune disease, pregnancy or lactation that excluded patients. The CDR3 sequence is 16 residues long. Germline V CDR1 and CDR2: DFQATT, SNEGSKA (reference sequence). V was shortened by 3 bases and J by 3 bases, with 19 bases between the two germline ends. Amplified TCR beta CDR3 regions came from RNA transcripts. HTBI primers drove first-round RT-PCR of the TCR CDR3. TCRdb re-called the multiplex PCR reads with MiXCR, one entry per CDR3 protein. The sample lists 500,000 to 750,000 distinct CDR3 sequences, 11% to 15% occurring once. This sample is part of a study of T cells in Graves' hyperthyroidism and ophthalmopathy. Study findings and constraints: Researchers report that a 13 V-J model separated ophthalmopathy from stable hyperthyroidism. Most thyroid-expanded clonotypes above 0.001 were also found in blood.

Material: blood. The receptor was derived from a woman aged 18 to 35 with Graves' ophthalmopathy. The gene calls are TRBV20-1 and TRBJ2-3, with D perhaps TRBD1 or TRBD2 (5 bases each). DNA of the CDR3: TGCAGTGCTAGTCCGCGGGCAGGGAAAGGGACAGATACGCAGTATTTT. It yields the protein CSASPRAGKGTDTQYF.